This T cell receptor beta chain was obtained from a study of CD8+ T cells in alopecia areata. Looking at the study overall: Treated patients swallowed 5 to 10 mg of oral tofacitinib twice daily.

cDNA prepared by RNA extraction and subsequent reverse transcription served as the template for sequencing. Using immunoSEQ multiplex PCR, the repertoire was profiled, and TCRdb retains in-frame clones only, with some absent. The sample shows 180,000 or so clones, roughly 50% of them seen only once. Study-wide findings and caveats: Compared with mice, patients displayed less clear TCR sharing, possibly for HLA-related reasons. Normal skin contains resident alphabeta T cells, and these are also sequenced in scalp samples.

As to treatment: oral pan-JAK inhibitor, 5-10 mg twice daily. PBMCs served as the source from which CD4+ and CD8+ T cells were sorted. Comment on this clone: Antigen: not known.

Germline-derived CDR1 and CDR2 are SGHAT and FQNNGV. This CDR3 is 15 amino acids long. The ends were cut back, 4 bases at V and 4 bases at J, with 14 bases in the middle. This specimen was CD8+ T cells sorted from blood, taken at week 24, from a patient treated with tofacitinib. The receptor comes from a human donor with alopecia areata. The chain carries TRBV11-2 and TRBJ1-5; D is undetermined. CDR3 nucleotides: TGTGCCAGCAGCTCCTCCCGGGGTTCGAATCAGCCCCAGCATTTT. Residues: CASSSSRGSNQPQHF.